A selection of T cell receptor beta chains follows, all from one sample in a study of beta chain features in type 1 diabetes. Some clones are missing from TCRdb's copy, which holds only in-frame ones; the method was immunoSEQ multiplex PCR. The sample records about 210,000 clones, approximately 10% being singletons. The specimen was central memory CD4+ T cells from blood. The receptors were sampled from a man between 18 and 35 years old in good health. Each CDR3 is given with its conserved first and last residue.

j_call	cdr3_length	v_call	cdr3_aa
TRBJ2-1	14	TRBV13	CASSLDRYYNEQFF
TRBJ2-1	14	TRBV4-2	CASSQAGSRNEQFF
TRBJ1-1	13	TRBV7-9	CASGSQGYTEAFF
TRBJ2-1	11	TRBV10-3	CAISEINEQFF
TRBJ1-3	15	TRBV30	CAWSVQGIGGNTIYF
TRBJ1-2	12	TRBV6-1	CASRPETYGYTF
TRBJ2-1	15	TRBV7-7	CASSLGQFSYNEQFF
TRBJ2-7	13	TRBV11-2	CASSFYPSYEQYF
TRBJ1-2	13	TRBV30	CALISTGNYGYTF
TRBJ2-1	16	TRBV15	CATSRDGGRPTNEQFF
TRBJ2-7	13	TRBV7-3	CASSFLQGYEQYF
TRBJ2-2	19	TRBV4-2	CASSPQASGGRRNTGELFF
TRBJ2-2	12	TRBV10-3	CATGTSSGELFF
TRBJ2-3	16	TRBV7-2	CASSPLAGISTDTQYF
TRBJ2-1	14	TRBV7-3	CASSLTYAYNEQFF
TRBJ2-3	11	TRBV7-8	CASSRTVTQYF
TRBJ1-2	13	TRBV4-1	CASSQVSDYGYTF
TRBJ2-4	15	TRBV5-1	CASSLSPGQGNIQYF
TRBJ2-5	16	TRBV9	CASSAGLAGGGETQYF
TRBJ2-1	15	TRBV7-7	CASSLAPSGHNEQFF
TRBJ2-3	14	TRBV19	CASSTPPKGDTQYF
TRBJ2-1	13	TRBV10-3	CAIKQENYNEQFF
TRBJ2-1	15	TRBV9	CASSPGVGSYNEQFF
TRBJ1-5	19	TRBV7-2	CASSLTMTDHRDSNQPQHF
TRBJ1-4	15	TRBV7-8	CASSLGRDYGEKLFF
TRBJ2-3	14	TRBV30	CAWSLAGRTDTQYF
TRBJ1-1	14	TRBV7-9	CASSSGALGTEAFF
TRBJ1-1	15	TRBV23-1	CASSQSRKGNTEAFF
TRBJ2-3	16	TRBV7-6	CASSSRLAGNTDTQYF
TRBJ2-3	14	TRBV4-3	CASSQDRTTDTQYF
TRBJ2-5	14	TRBV30	CASATSGGGETQYF
TRBJ2-7	14	TRBV9	CASSPRPRGDEQYF
TRBJ1-4	15	TRBV27	CASSIVSSTNEKLFF
TRBJ2-1	15	TRBV14	CASSNFAGAHNEQFF
TRBJ2-5	13	TRBV6-1	CASSGPRQETQYF
TRBJ2-5	15	TRBV7-2	CASSPKTRLQETQYF